The rows below give T cell receptor beta chains drawn from one sample of a study of radiation and T cells in renal cell carcinoma. Repertoires were generated with immunoSEQ multiplex PCR, while TCRdb's copy carries only in-frame clones and drops some. The table lists 85,000 to 100,000 clones, 86% of them singletons. Sequenced material: blood, taken from a patient whose treatment included radiotherapy and nephrectomy. The source is a man over 45 with renal cell carcinoma. Both conserved end residues are part of each CDR3. The D gene is left open where the match is weak. Some rows mark clone size as missing; the rest say once, few, many or name a class of expanded clone.

TGCGCCAGCAGCGGGGGGACAGACCTGAACACTGAAGCTTTCTTT CASSGGTDLNTEAFF TRBD1 NA TRBJ1-1 TRBV5-1
TGTGCCAGCAGTTCTCAAGGGGAGGCGAACACTGAAGCTTTCTTT CASSSQGEANTEAFF NA NA TRBJ1-1 TRBV28
TGCGCCAGCAGCAAGAAGCATTTGACAACTAATGAAAAACTGTTTTTT CASSKKHLTTNEKLFF NA NA TRBJ1-4 TRBV5-1
TGTGCCAGCAGCTTCCCGGGGCCCAATCAGCCCCAGCATTTT CASSFPGPNQPQHF NA NA TRBJ1-5 TRBV11-2
TGTGCCAGCAGCCCCGGGACAGGGGGTGGCTACACCTTC CASSPGTGGGYTF TRBD1 NA TRBJ1-2 TRBV14
TGTGCCAGCAGGTCCCAGGGAAACACCATATATTTT CASRSQGNTIYF NA few TRBJ1-3 TRBV6-5
TGTGCCAGCAGCCCCTGGGGGGGGCGCTCCTACGAGCAGTACTTC CASSPWGGRSYEQYF NA NA TRBJ2-7 TRBV28
TGTGCCAGCAGTTATCAAGGGGATAATGAAAAACTGTTTTTT CASSYQGDNEKLFF NA once TRBJ1-4 TRBV6-5
TGTGCCAGCAGCCCCGGGGGAGATACGCAGTATTTT CASSPGGDTQYF NA NA TRBJ2-3 TRBV7-3
TGTGCCAGCAGCTTATCCGGGGGCGGTCAAGAGACCCAGTACTTC CASSLSGGGQETQYF NA NA TRBJ2-5 TRBV7-9
TGTGCCAGCAGCCCGGCGGGGGGAGTTGATCCCCAGCATTTT CASSPAGGVDPQHF NA NA TRBJ1-5 TRBV5-8
TGTGCCAGCTCACCACCGGGTCAGGGGGGAGCTACGCAGTATTTT CASSPPGQGGATQYF NA NA TRBJ2-3 TRBV18
TGTGCCTGGAGTTTGACAGCTAATCAGCCCCAGCATTTT CAWSLTANQPQHF NA NA TRBJ1-5 TRBV30
TGCGCCAGCAGCCAAGATCGGAGGGGGGTGAACACTGAAGCTTTCTTT CASSQDRRGVNTEAFF NA NA TRBJ1-1 TRBV4-1
TGTGCCAGCAGCACAGGGGGCCAGCCCCAGCATTTT CASSTGGQPQHF TRBD1 NA TRBJ1-5 TRBV27
TGTGCCAGCAGTCGAACTAGACAGGGAGGTAATTCACCCCTCCACTTT CASSRTRQGGNSPLHF TRBD1 NA TRBJ1-6 TRBV28
TGTGCCAGTAGTATAACAGGGAGGGATCAGCCCCAGCATTTT CASSITGRDQPQHF NA NA TRBJ1-5 TRBV19
TGTGCCAGCAGCCGGACAGGGGGCTCGGATAACTATGGCTACACCTTC CASSRTGGSDNYGYTF TRBD1 NA TRBJ1-2 TRBV7-2
TGCGCCAGCAGCTTGGTGCCCCCAGGGGCAGGGGAAAAACTGTTTTTT CASSLVPPGAGEKLFF NA NA TRBJ1-4 TRBV5-1
TGTGCCAGCAGCCCCTACGGACTAGCGGGTGGGTACGAGCAGTACTTC CASSPYGLAGGYEQYF TRBD2 NA TRBJ2-7 TRBV9
TGCGCCAGCAGCTTGGTAGGTAGCGGGAGGGCTCCCTACAATGAGCAGTTCTTC CASSLVGSGRAPYNEQFF TRBD2 NA TRBJ2-1 TRBV5-1
TGTGCCAGCAGTTACTTGGGTAATGAAAAACTGTTTTTT CASSYLGNEKLFF NA NA TRBJ1-4 TRBV6-5
TGTGCCAGCAGCTTGGTAGGGACGGGGAACACTGAAGCTTTCTTT CASSLVGTGNTEAFF NA NA TRBJ1-1 TRBV5-4
TGTGCCAGCAGTGAACTTGACGGGATCGGGAACACCATATATTTT CASSELDGIGNTIYF NA NA TRBJ1-3 TRBV6-1
TGTGCCACCAGATCACAACAGGGGCCTAACACTGAAGCTTTCTTT CATRSQQGPNTEAFF TRBD1 NA TRBJ1-1 TRBV6-4
TGTGCCAGCAGCGTAGGGTCTAGCGGGGGGACACAAGAGACCCAGTACTTC CASSVGSSGGTQETQYF TRBD2 NA TRBJ2-5 TRBV9
TGTGCCAGCAGCAGGGGGCTAGGGGAGACCCAGTACTTC CASSRGLGETQYF TRBD1 NA TRBJ2-5 TRBV6-4
TGTGCCAGCAGCCCTAGATCTAGCTACGAGCAGTACTTC CASSPRSSYEQYF NA NA TRBJ2-7 TRBV11-3
TGTGCCAGCAGCCTCAGGACAGGGTATGGCTACACCTTC CASSLRTGYGYTF TRBD1 NA TRBJ1-2 TRBV7-9
TGTGCCAGTAGTATACCAGGGTCCGAGCAGTACTTC CASSIPGSEQYF NA NA TRBJ2-7 TRBV19
TGCGCCAGCAGCGTCCTAGCGGGAAGCATGTACGAGCAGTACTTC CASSVLAGSMYEQYF TRBD2 NA TRBJ2-7 TRBV5-1
TGTGCCAGCAGCGTACAGGGACTAGCGGGGGAGCAGTACTTC CASSVQGLAGEQYF TRBD2 NA TRBJ2-7 TRBV9
TGTGCCAGCGCCGGGCCATGGGGTAACACCGGGGAGCTGTTTTTT CASAGPWGNTGELFF NA NA TRBJ2-2 TRBV2
TGTGCCAGCACCCTGCACCCTAGCGGGGGAGGGACCCAGTACTTC CASTLHPSGGGTQYF TRBD2 NA TRBJ2-5 TRBV2
TGTGCCAGCAGCTTAGAAGCAGGGACTACCTACGAGCAGTACTTC CASSLEAGTTYEQYF TRBD2 NA TRBJ2-7 TRBV7-8
TGTGCCAGCAGCTGGGGTGTCGGGAGCCACTCCTACGAGCAGTACTTC CASSWGVGSHSYEQYF NA NA TRBJ2-7 TRBV5-4
TGCGCCAGCAGCCTGGCCGGGACAGGGGGTTTCGGGGAGCTGTTTTTT CASSLAGTGGFGELFF TRBD1 NA TRBJ2-2 TRBV5-1
TGTGCCAGCAGCTTAGATCGAAAGAACACTGAAGCTTTCTTT CASSLDRKNTEAFF NA many TRBJ1-1 TRBV7-6
TGCGCCAGCAGCTTACTGACTAGTGTTAATGAGCAGTTCTTC CASSLLTSVNEQFF NA NA TRBJ2-1 TRBV5-1